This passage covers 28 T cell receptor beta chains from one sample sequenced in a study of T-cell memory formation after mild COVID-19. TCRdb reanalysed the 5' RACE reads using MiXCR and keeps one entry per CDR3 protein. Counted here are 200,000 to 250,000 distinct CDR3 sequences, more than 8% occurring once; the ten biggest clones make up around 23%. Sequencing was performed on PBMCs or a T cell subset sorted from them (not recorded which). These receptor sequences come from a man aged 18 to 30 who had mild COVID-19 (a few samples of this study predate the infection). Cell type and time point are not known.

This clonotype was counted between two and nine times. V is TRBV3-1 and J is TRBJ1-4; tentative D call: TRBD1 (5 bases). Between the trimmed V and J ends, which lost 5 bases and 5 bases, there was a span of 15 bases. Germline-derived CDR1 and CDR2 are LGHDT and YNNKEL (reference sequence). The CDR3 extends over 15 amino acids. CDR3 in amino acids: CASSNPGRINEKLFF. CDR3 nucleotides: TGTGCCAGCAGCAATCCGGGACGGATAAATGAAAAACTGTTTTTT. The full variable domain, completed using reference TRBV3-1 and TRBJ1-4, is DTAVSQTPKYLVTQMGNDKSIKCEQNLGHDTMYWYKQDSKKFLKIMFSYNNKELIINETVPNRFSPKSPDKAHLNLHINSLELGDSAVYFCASSNPGRINEKLFFGSGTQLSVL.

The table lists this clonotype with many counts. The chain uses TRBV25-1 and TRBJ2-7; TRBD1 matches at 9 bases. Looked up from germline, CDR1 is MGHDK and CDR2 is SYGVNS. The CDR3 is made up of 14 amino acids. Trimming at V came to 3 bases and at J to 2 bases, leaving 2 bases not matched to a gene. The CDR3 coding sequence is TGTGCCAGCAGTGATCACAGGGGGCCCTACGAGCAGTACTTC. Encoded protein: CASSDHRGPYEQYF.

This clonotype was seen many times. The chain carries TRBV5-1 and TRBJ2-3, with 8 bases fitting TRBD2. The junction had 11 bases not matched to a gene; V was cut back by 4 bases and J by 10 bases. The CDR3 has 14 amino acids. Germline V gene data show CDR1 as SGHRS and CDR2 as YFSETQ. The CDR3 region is CASSPPGLVGSQYF. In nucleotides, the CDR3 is TGCGCCAGCAGCCCGCCGGGACTAGTAGGATCGCAGTATTTT.

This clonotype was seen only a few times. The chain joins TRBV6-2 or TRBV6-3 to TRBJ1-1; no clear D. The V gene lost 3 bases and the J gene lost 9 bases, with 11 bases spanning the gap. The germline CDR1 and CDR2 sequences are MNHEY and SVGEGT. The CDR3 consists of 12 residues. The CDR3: CASSYGENKAFF. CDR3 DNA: TGTGCCAGCAGTTATGGGGAGAACAAAGCTTTCTTT.

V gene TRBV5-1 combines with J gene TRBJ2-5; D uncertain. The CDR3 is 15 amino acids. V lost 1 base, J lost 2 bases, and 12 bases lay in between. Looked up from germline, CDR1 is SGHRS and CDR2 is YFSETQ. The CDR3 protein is CASSLFALQQETQYF. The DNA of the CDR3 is TGCGCCAGCAGCTTGTTCGCCCTACAGCAAGAGACCCAGTACTTC.

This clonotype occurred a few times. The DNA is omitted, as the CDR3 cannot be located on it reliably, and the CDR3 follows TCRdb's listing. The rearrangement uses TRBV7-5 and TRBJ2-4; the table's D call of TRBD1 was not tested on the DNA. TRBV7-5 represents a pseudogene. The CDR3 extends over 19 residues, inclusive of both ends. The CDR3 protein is CISVPEARTGIGGWNIQYF.

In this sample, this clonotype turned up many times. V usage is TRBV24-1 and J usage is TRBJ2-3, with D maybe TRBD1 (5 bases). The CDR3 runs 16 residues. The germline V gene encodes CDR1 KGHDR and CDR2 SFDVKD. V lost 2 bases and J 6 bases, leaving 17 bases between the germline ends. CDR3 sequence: CATSDSAQGYSDTQYF. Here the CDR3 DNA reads TGTGCCACCAGTGATTCGGCGCAGGGCTATTCGGATACGCAGTATTTT.

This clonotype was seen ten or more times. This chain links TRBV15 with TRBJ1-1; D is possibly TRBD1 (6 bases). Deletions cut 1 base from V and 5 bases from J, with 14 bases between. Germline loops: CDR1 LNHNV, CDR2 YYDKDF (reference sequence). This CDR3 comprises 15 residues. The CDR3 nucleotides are TGTGCCACCAGCAGAGTGGGGGGGGCCGGGACTGAAGCTTTCTTT. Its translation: CATSRVGGAGTEAFF.

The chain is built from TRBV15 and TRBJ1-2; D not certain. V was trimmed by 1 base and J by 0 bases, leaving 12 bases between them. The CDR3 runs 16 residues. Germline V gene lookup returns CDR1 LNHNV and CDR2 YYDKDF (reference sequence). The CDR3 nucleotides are TGTGCCACCAGCAGAGTCGGGGAGGCCTCTAACTATGGCTACACCTTC. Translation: CATSRVGEASNYGYTF.

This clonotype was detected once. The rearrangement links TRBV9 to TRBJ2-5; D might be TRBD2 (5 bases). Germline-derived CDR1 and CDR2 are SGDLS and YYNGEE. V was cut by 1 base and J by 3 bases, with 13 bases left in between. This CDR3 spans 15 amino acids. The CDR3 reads CASSVTGSREETQYF. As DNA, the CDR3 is TGTGCCAGCAGCGTAACGGGAAGCCGGGAAGAGACCCAGTACTTC.

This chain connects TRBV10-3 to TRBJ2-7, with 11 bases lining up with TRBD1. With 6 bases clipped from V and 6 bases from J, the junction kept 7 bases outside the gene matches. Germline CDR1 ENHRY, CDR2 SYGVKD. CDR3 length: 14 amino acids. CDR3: CAIREDRGLFEQYF. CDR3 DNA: TGTGCCATCAGGGAGGACAGGGGGCTATTCGAGCAGTACTTC.

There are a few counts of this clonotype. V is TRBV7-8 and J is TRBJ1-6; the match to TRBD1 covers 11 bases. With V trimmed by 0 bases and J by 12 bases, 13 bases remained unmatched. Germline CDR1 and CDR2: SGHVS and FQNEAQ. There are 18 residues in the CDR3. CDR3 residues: CASSLAAPTRTGGLPLHF. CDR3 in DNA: TGTGCCAGCAGCTTAGCGGCCCCGACCCGGACAGGGGGCTTACCCCTCCACTTT.

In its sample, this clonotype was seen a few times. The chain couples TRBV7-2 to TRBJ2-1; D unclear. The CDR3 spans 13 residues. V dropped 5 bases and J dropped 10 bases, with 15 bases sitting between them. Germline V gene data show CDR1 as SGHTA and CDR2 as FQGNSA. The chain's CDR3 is CASSLPVPMEQFF. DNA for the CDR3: TGTGCCAGCAGCCTCCCCGTCCCAATGGAGCAGTTCTTC.

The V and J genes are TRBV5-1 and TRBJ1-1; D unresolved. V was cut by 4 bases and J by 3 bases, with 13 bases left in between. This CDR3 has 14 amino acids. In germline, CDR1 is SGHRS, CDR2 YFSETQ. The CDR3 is CASSEEGYDTEAFF. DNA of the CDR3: TGCGCCAGCAGCGAGGAGGGATATGACACTGAAGCTTTCTTT.

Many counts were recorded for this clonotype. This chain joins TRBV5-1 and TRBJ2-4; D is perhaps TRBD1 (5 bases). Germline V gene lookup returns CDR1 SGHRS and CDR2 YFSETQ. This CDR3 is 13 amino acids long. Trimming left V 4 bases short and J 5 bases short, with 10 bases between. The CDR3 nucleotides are TGCGCCAGCAGCAAAGGGGTCGAAAACATTCAGTACTTC. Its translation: CASSKGVENIQYF. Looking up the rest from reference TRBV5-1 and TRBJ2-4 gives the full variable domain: KAGVTQTPRYLIKTRGQQVTLSCSPISGHRSVSWYQQTPGQGLQFLFEYFSETQRNKGNFPGRFSGRQFSNSRSEMNVSTLELGDSALYLCASSKGVENIQYFGAGTRLSVL.

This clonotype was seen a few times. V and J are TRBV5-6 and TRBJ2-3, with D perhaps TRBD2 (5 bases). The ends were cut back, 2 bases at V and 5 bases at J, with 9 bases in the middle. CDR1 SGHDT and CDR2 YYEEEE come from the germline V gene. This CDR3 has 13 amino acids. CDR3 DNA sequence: TGTGCCAGCAGCTTAGTCGGGATAGATACGCAGTATTTT. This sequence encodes CASSLVGIDTQYF.

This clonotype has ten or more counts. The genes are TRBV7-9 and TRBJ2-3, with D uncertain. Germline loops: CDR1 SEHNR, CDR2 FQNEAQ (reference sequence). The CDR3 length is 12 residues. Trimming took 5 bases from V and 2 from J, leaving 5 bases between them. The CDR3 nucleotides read TGTGCCAGCAGCCCATACACAGATACGCAGTATTTT. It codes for CASSPYTDTQYF.

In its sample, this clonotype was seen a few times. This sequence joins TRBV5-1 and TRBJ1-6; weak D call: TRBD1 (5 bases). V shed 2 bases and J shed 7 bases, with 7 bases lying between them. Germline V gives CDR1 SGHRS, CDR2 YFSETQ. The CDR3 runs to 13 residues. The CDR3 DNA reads TGCGCCAGCAGCTTAACAGGAAATTCACCCCTCCACTTT. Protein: CASSLTGNSPLHF.

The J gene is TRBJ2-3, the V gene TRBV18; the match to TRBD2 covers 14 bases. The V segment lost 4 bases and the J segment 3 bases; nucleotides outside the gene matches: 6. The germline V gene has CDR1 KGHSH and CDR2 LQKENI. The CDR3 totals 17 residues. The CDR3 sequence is CASSLGLAGGRTDTQYF. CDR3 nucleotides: TGTGCCAGCTCACTTGGACTAGCGGGGGGCCGAACAGATACGCAGTATTTT.

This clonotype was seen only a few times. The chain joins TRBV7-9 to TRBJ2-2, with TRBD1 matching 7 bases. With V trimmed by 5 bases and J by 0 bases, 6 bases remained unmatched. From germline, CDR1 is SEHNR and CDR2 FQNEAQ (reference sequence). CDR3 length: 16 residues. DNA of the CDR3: TGTGCCAGCAGCCGTCCGGGACAGACGAACACCGGGGAGCTGTTTTTT. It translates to CASSRPGQTNTGELFF.

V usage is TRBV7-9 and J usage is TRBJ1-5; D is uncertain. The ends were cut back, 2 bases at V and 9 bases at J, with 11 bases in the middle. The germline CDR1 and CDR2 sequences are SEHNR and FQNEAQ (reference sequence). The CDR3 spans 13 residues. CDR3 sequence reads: CASSLLGAGPQHF. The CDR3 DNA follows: TGTGCCAGCAGCTTACTGGGCGCCGGGCCCCAGCATTTT.

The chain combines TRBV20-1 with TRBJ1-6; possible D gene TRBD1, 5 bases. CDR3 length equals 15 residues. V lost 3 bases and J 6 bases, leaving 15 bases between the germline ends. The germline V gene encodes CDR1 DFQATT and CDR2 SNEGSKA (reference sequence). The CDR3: CSASVRGVGNSPLHF. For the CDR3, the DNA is TGCAGTGCTAGTGTTAGGGGTGTAGGTAATTCACCCCTCCACTTT.

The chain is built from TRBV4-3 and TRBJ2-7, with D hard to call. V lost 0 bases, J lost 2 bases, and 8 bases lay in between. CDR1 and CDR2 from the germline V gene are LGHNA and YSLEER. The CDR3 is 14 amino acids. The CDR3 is CASSQDTQTYEQYF. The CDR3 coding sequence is TGCGCCAGCAGCCAAGATACTCAGACCTACGAGCAGTACTTC.

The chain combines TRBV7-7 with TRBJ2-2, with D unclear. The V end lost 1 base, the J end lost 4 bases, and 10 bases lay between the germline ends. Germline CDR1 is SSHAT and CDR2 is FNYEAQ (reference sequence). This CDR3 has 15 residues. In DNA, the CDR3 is TGTGCCAGCAGCTTAGTTCCCTTACCCACCGGGGAGCTGTTTTTT. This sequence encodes CASSLVPLPTGELFF.

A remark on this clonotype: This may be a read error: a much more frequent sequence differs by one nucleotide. CDR3 sequence reads: CASSFGTGVYEQYF. Here the CDR3 DNA reads TGTGCCAGCAGCTTTGGGACAGGGGTCTACGAGCAGTACTTC. The chain is built from TRBV5-6 and TRBJ2-7, with 10 bases fitting TRBD1. The ends lost 2 bases at V and 3 bases at J; junction bases unmatched: 2. This CDR3 has 14 residues. Germline V gene lookup returns CDR1 SGHDT and CDR2 YYEEEE.

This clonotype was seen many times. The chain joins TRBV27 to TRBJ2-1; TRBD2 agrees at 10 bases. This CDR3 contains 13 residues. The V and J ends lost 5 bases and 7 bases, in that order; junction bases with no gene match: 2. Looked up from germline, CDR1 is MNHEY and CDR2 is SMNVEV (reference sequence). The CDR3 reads CASSTGLANEQFF. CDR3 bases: TGTGCCAGCAGTACGGGACTAGCGAATGAGCAGTTCTTC.

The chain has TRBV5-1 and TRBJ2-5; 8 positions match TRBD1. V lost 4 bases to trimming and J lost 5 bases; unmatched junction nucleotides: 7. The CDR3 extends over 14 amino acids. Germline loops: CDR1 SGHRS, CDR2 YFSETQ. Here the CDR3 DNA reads TGCGCCAGCAGCCGTTCGACAGGGGCGGAGACCCAGTACTTC. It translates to CASSRSTGAETQYF.

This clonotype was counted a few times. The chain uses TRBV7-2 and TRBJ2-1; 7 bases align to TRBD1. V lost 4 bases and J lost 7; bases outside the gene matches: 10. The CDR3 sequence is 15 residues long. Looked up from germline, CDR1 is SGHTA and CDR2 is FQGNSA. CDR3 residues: CASSSDRARGNEQFF. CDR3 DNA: TGTGCCAGCAGCTCAGACAGGGCGCGAGGAAATGAGCAGTTCTTC.